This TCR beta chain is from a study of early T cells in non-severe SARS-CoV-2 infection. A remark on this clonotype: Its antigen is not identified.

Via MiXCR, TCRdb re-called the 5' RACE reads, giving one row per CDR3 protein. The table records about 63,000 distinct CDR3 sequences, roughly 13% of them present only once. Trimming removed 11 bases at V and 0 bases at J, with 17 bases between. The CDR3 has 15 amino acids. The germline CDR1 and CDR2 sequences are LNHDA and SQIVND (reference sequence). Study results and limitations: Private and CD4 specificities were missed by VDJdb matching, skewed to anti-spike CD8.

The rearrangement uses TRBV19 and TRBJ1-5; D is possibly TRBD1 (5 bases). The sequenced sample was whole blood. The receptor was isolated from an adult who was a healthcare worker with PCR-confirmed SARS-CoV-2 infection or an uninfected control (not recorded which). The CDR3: CASKFGTYSNQPQHF. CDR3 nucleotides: TGTGCCTCAAAATTCGGGACCTATAGCAATCAGCCCCAGCATTTT.